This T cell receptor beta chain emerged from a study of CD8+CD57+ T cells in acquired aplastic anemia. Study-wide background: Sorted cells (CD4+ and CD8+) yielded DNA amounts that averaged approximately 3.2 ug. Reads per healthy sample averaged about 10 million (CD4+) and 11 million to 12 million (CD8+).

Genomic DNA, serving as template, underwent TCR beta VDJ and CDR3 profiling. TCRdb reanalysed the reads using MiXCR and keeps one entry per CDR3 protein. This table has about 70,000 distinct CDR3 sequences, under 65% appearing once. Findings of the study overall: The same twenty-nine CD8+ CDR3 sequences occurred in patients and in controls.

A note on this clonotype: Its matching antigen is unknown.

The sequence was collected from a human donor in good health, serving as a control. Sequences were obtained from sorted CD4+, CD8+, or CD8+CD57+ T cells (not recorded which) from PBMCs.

CDR3 residues: CASSALRGESYQETQYF. Written as DNA, the CDR3 is TGTGCCAGCAGTGCCCTAAGGGGGGAATCGTACCAAGAGACCCAGTACTTC. The chain couples TRBV25-1 to TRBJ2-5; D possibly uses TRBD1 or TRBD2 (6 bases each). The germline CDR1 and CDR2 sequences are MGHDK and SYGVNS. The CDR3 contains 17 residues. The V gene lost 4 bases and the J gene lost 0 bases, with 18 bases spanning the gap.